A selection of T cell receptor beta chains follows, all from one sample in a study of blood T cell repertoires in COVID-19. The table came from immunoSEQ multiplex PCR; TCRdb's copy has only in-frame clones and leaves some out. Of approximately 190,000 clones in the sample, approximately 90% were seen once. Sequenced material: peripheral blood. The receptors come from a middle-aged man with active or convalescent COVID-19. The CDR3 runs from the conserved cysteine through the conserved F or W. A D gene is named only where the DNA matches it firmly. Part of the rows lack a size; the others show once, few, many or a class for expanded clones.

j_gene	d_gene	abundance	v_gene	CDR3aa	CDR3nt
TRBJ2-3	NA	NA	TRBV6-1	CASSERTGRQTERDTQYF	TGTGCCAGCAGTGAAAGGACGGGTCGACAGACCGAGAGGGATACGCAGTATTTT
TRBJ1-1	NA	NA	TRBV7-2	CASSLQGDKTEAFF	TGTGCCAGCAGCTTACAAGGGGATAAGACTGAAGCTTTCTTT
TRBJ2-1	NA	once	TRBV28	CASSLGGTVYNEQFF	TGTGCCAGCAGTTTAGGGGGGACAGTGTACAATGAGCAGTTCTTC
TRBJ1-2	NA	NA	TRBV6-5	CASSYSSQGPTGGYTF	TGTGCCAGCAGTTACTCGTCCCAGGGGCCAACGGGGGGCTACACCTTC
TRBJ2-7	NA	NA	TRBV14	CASGVTGFYEQYF	TGTGCCAGCGGCGTTACAGGGTTCTACGAGCAGTACTTC
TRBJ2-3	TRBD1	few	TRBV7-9	CASSYNRGDTQYF	TGTGCCAGCAGTTACAACAGGGGAGATACGCAGTATTTT
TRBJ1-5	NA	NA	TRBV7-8	CASSPLAVHSNQPQHF	TGTGCCAGCAGCCCATTAGCCGTGCATAGCAATCAGCCCCAGCATTTT
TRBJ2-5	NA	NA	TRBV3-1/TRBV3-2	CASSPTGTSYQETQYF	TGTGCCAGCTCCCCGACCGGGACTTCGTACCAAGAGACCCAGTACTTC
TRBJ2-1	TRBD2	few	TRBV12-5	CASGSGTSGSYNEQFF	TGTGCTAGTGGTTCCGGGACTAGCGGGTCCTACAATGAGCAGTTCTTC
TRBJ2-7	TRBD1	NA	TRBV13	CASPLDGTGSYEQYF	TGTGCCAGCCCCTTGGACGGGACAGGGAGCTACGAGCAGTACTTC
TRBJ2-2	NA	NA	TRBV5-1	CASIEGSVTGELFF	TGCGCCAGCATCGAGGGATCGGTGACCGGGGAGCTGTTTTTT
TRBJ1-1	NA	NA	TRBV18	CASSAQAVAAANTEAFF	TGTGCCAGCTCAGCCCAAGCGGTTGCCGCCGCGAACACTGAAGCTTTCTTT
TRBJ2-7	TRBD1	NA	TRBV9	CASSDGTGLVEQYF	TGTGCCAGCAGCGACGGGACAGGGCTAGTAGAGCAGTACTTC
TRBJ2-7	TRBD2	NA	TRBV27	CASRTSGRRNEQYF	TGTGCCAGCAGAACTAGCGGGAGGAGGAACGAGCAGTACTTC
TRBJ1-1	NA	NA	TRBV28	CASSLSGLMGTEAFF	TGTGCCAGCAGTTTATCGGGACTCATGGGGACTGAAGCTTTCTTT